Each of the 32 T cell receptor beta chains below was sequenced from the same sample in a study of blood T cell repertoires in COVID-19. Produced via immunoSEQ multiplex PCR; TCRdb's table is partial and in-frame only. The data contain roughly 500,000 clones, 70% to 90% of them seen just once; the ten biggest clones take up over 1.5%. Sequencing was done on a sample of PBMCs or T cells enriched from blood (not recorded which). All receptors come from a woman aged 40 to 50 who had recovered from COVID-19.

The chain uses TRBV6-5 and TRBJ1-1; 9 nucleotides line up with TRBD1. The germline V gene encodes CDR1 MNHEY and CDR2 SVGAGI. After removal of 7 bases from V and 5 bases from J, the junction contained 8 bases not matched to a gene. CDR3 length: 14 amino acids. In DNA form, the CDR3 reads TGTGCCAGCATCGTCCCGGGACAGGGAACTGAAGCTTTCTTT. It codes for CASIVPGQGTEAFF.

The V and J genes are TRBV15 and TRBJ2-7, with D possibly being TRBD1 (5 bases). Germline CDR1 reads LNHNV; CDR2 reads YYDKDF (reference sequence). This CDR3 contains 14 residues. With 0 bases removed from V and 4 bases from J, the gap between germline ends came to 10 bases. In DNA form, the CDR3 reads TGTGCCACCAGCAGAGATGCAGGGCGTTACGAGCAGTACTTC. This sequence encodes CATSRDAGRYEQYF.

The rearrangement links TRBV9 to TRBJ1-6, with 8 bases matching TRBD1. CDR1 is SGDLS and CDR2 is YYNGEE in the germline V gene. This CDR3 is 14 amino acids long. With 4 bases clipped from V and 9 bases from J, the junction kept 6 bases outside the gene matches. The CDR3 spells CASSLRGRGSPLHF. Here the CDR3 DNA reads TGTGCCAGCAGCCTCAGGGGGCGAGGTTCACCCCTCCACTTT.

The chain joins TRBV2 to TRBJ2-3; weak D call: TRBD1 (5 bases). This CDR3 spans 18 amino acids. Per the germline V gene, CDR1 is SNHLY and CDR2 is FYNNEI. The ends were cut back, 6 bases at V and 3 bases at J, with 25 bases in the middle. CDR3 sequence (DNA): TGTGCCAGCAGCCAAGGTTGGGGTGGGGCTATAGGGACAGATACGCAGTATTTT. Protein: CASSQGWGGAIGTDTQYF.

This clone was detected once. V usage is TRBV27 and J usage is TRBJ2-7; tentatively, D is TRBD2 (6 bases). The CDR3 contains 11 residues. V lost 8 bases to trimming and J lost 3 bases, with 8 bases between them. Germline V gene lookup returns CDR1 MNHEY and CDR2 SMNVEV (reference sequence). CDR3 nucleotide sequence: TGTGCCAGCGGGACTTTCTACGAGCAGTACTTC. Encoded protein: CASGTFYEQYF.

The chain links TRBV7-2 to TRBJ2-2; no firm D call. This CDR3 spans 13 amino acids. Germline lookup yields CDR1 SGHTA and CDR2 FQGNSA. The V end lost 2 bases, the J end lost 3 bases, and 4 bases lay between the germline ends. The CDR3 is CASSLTYTGELFF. CDR3 nucleotide sequence: TGTGCCAGCAGCTTAACTTACACCGGGGAGCTGTTTTTT.

The chain is built from TRBV5-4 and TRBJ2-5, with 10 positions matching TRBD1. V lost 4 bases to trimming and J lost 6 bases; unmatched junction nucleotides: 6. This CDR3 region has 14 residues. CDR1 and CDR2 (germline): SGHNT, YYREEE (reference sequence). The CDR3 coding sequence is TGTGCCAGCAGCCAAGGACAGGGGGAAAAGACCCAGTACTTC. This translates into CASSQGQGEKTQYF.

This chain connects TRBV11-3 to TRBJ2-3, with 8 bases lining up with TRBD2. Germline-derived CDR1 and CDR2 are SGHNT and YENEEA. V gave up 5 bases and J gave up 4 bases; unmatched junction bases: 11. The CDR3 runs to 16 residues. CDR3 in amino acids: CASSPRRGEGADTQYF. CDR3 sequence (DNA): TGTGCCAGCAGCCCCCGGCGGGGGGAGGGTGCAGATACGCAGTATTTT.

The rearrangement uses TRBV5-4 and TRBJ2-2, with 13 bases identical to TRBD2. The CDR3 is made up of 15 amino acids. Germline loops: CDR1 SGHNT, CDR2 YYREEE (reference sequence). V lost 4 bases, J lost 6 bases, and 3 bases stayed unmatched. CDR3 bases: TGTGCCAGCAGCCTAACTAGCGGGAGGGCCGGGGAGCTGTTTTTT. Translated, it gives CASSLTSGRAGELFF. Filled out from reference TRBV5-4 and TRBJ2-2, the complete variable domain reads ETGVTQSPTHLIKTRGQQVTLRCSSQSGHNTVSWYQQALGQGPQFIFQYYREEENGRGNFPPRFSGLQFPNYSSELNVNALELDDSALYLCASSLTSGRAGELFFGEGSRLTVL.

The chain couples TRBV30 to TRBJ1-4; 9 nucleotides match TRBD1. The CDR3 contains 15 residues. V shed 4 bases, J shed 8 bases, and the junction held 11 bases outside the gene matches. The germline CDR1 and CDR2 sequences are GTSNPN and SVGIG (reference sequence). The CDR3 coding sequence is TGTGCCTGGAATACAGGGGGCGCGGCGGGAGAAAAACTGTTTTTT. Protein sequence: CAWNTGGAAGEKLFF.

V and J are TRBV9 and TRBJ2-1; TRBD2 agrees at 8 bases. The CDR3 is 19 residues long. CDR1 is SGDLS, CDR2 YYNGEE, per germline. The trim removed 0 bases at V and 4 bases at J, leaving 15 bases unmatched. CDR3 residues: CASSVEGGGLDLGYNEQFF. Here the CDR3 DNA reads TGTGCCAGCAGCGTAGAAGGTGGGGGACTAGATTTGGGATACAATGAGCAGTTCTTC.

In the case of this clone: Other DNA sequences in the same sample also yield this CDR3. The chain employs TRBV12-3 or TRBV12-4 and TRBJ2-1, with unresolved D. With 6 bases removed from V and 0 bases from J, the gap between germline ends came to 6 bases. The length of the CDR3 is 13 residues. DNA of the CDR3: TGTGCCAGCAGCCTCCCCTCCTACAATGAGCAGTTCTTC. This gives the protein CASSLPSYNEQFF.

The chain employs TRBV7-2 and TRBJ1-6; D might be TRBD1 (5 bases). In germline, CDR1 is SGHTA, CDR2 FQGNSA. CDR3 length equals 13 residues. V lost 5 bases and J lost 8, with 10 bases in between. The DNA of the CDR3 is TGTGCCAGCAGCCCCAGGGTTGATTCACCCCTCCACTTT. Protein sequence: CASSPRVDSPLHF. The full variable domain, completed using reference TRBV7-2 and TRBJ1-6, is GAGVSQSPSNKVTEKGKDVELRCDPISGHTALYWYRQSLGQGLEFLIYFQGNSAPDKSGLPSDRFSAERTGGSVSTLTIQRTQQEDSAVYLCASSPRVDSPLHFGNGTRLTVT.

The genes are TRBV7-2 and TRBJ1-1, with TRBD1 matching 7 bases. Germline V gene lookup returns CDR1 SGHTA and CDR2 FQGNSA. The CDR3 is 13 amino acids. The V gene end was trimmed by 1 base and the J gene end by 5 bases; junction bases not matched to a gene: 1. The CDR3 DNA sequence: TGTGCCAGCAGCTTAGACAGGGGAACTGAAGCTTTCTTT. Its translation: CASSLDRGTEAFF.

The chain carries TRBV5-4 and TRBJ2-7; 14 bases agree with TRBD2. The CDR3 sequence is 16 residues long. V lost 3 bases, J lost 8 bases, and 10 bases stayed unmatched. Germline lookup yields CDR1 SGHNT and CDR2 YYREEE (reference sequence). The CDR3, as DNA: TGTGCCAGCAGCTCCCGGGGGGGACTAGCGGGAGTCCAGCAGTACTTC. It is translated as CASSSRGGLAGVQQYF.

This chain connects TRBV4-3 to TRBJ1-4, with D unclear. With 0 bases removed from V and 7 bases from J, the gap between germline ends came to 12 bases. The CDR3 is 15 amino acids. Germline CDR1 LGHNA, CDR2 YSLEER. The DNA for the CDR3 is TGCGCCAGCAGCCAAGATCCGGGGATCGGTGAAAAACTGTTTTTT. Translation gives CASSQDPGIGEKLFF.

This chain joins TRBV7-8 and TRBJ2-7; TRBD2 aligns across 12 bases. Germline V gene lookup returns CDR1 SGHVS and CDR2 FQNEAQ. Trimming cost V 4 bases and J 2 bases; bases outside gene matches: 21. This CDR3 is 21 amino acids long. CDR3 sequence reads: CASSSDHRAQGLAGATYEQYF. Here the CDR3 DNA reads TGTGCCAGCAGCTCAGACCACAGGGCCCAGGGACTAGCGGGTGCTACCTACGAGCAGTACTTC.

The rearrangement links TRBV7-9 to TRBJ1-1; 8 nucleotides match TRBD1. CDR3 length: 14 residues. Germline trimming cut 4 bases from V and 5 bases from J; bases unmatched to any gene: 6. Germline CDR1 is SEHNR and CDR2 is FQNEAQ (reference sequence). The CDR3 region is CASSSTGGRTEAFF. Written as DNA, the CDR3 is TGTGCCAGCAGCTCCACAGGGGGTCGTACTGAAGCTTTCTTT.

The rearrangement uses TRBV18 and TRBJ1-1, with D perhaps matching TRBD1 (6 bases). Trimming removed 5 bases from V and 0 bases from J, with 13 bases in between. There are 15 residues in the CDR3. The germline V gene has CDR1 KGHSH and CDR2 LQKENI. The CDR3: CASSRQEPMNTEAFF. Here the CDR3 DNA reads TGTGCCAGCTCAAGACAGGAACCCATGAACACTGAAGCTTTCTTT.

The rearrangement uses TRBV2 and TRBJ2-3, with 10 nucleotides matching TRBD2. V lost 6 bases, J lost 2 bases, and 5 bases stayed unmatched. Germline CDR1 and CDR2: SNHLY and FYNNEI. The CDR3 loop spans 15 amino acids. The CDR3 here is CASRPGLATTDTQYF. CDR3 sequence (DNA): TGTGCCAGCAGGCCGGGACTAGCGACCACAGATACGCAGTATTTT.

The V gene is TRBV9, the J gene TRBJ1-1; D uncertain. Germline V CDR1 and CDR2: SGDLS, YYNGEE. The CDR3 runs 15 residues. Trimming left V 0 bases short and J 0 bases short, with 9 bases between. CDR3 nucleotides: TGTGCCAGCAGCGTAGGCAACATCCTGAACACTGAAGCTTTCTTT. Amino acid sequence: CASSVGNILNTEAFF.

The rearrangement links TRBV6-7 to TRBJ2-1, with TRBD2 identical over 15 bases. TRBV6-7 qualifies as an ORF whose function is uncertain. V lost 5 bases, J lost 9 bases, and 8 bases stayed unmatched. The CDR3 runs 16 residues. CDR3 loop: CASSLKGLAGGGEQFF. DNA of the CDR3: TGTGCCAGCAGTCTTAAGGGACTAGCGGGAGGAGGTGAGCAGTTCTTC.

The rearrangement joins TRBV4-3 to TRBJ1-1; D unclear. V was pared by 0 bases and J by 2 bases, with 16 bases between. This CDR3 comprises 17 residues. Looked up from germline, CDR1 is LGHNA and CDR2 is YSLEER. CDR3 loop: CASSQDEAANYNTEAFF. The CDR3 nucleotides are TGCGCCAGCAGCCAAGACGAGGCAGCTAATTATAACACTGAAGCTTTCTTT.

This chain connects TRBV12-3 or TRBV12-4 to TRBJ1-2; no definite D call. This CDR3 has 13 residues. V was clipped by 6 bases and J by 7 bases, with 15 bases between them. The CDR3 DNA reads TGTGCCAGCAGCAGGCTCTCGGCCCGTGGCTACACCTTC. Residues: CASSRLSARGYTF.

The chain uses TRBV14 and TRBJ2-1; 15 positions agree with TRBD2. The CDR3 covers 21 residues. From germline, CDR1 is SGHDN and CDR2 FVKESK. V was pared by 4 bases and J by 0 bases, with 13 bases of the junction left unmatched. CDR3 nucleotides: TGTGCCAGCAGCCCATTTCCGGGACTAGCGGGAGGAGCTAGCTCCTACAATGAGCAGTTCTTC. This gives the protein CASSPFPGLAGGASSYNEQFF.

V is TRBV25-1 and J is TRBJ2-3; D ambiguous. V lost 3 bases to trimming and J lost 0 bases, with 4 bases between them. The germline V gene encodes CDR1 MGHDK and CDR2 SYGVNS. This CDR3 has 13 amino acids. In DNA form, the CDR3 reads TGTGCCAGCAGTGAGCAGAGCACAGATACGCAGTATTTT. It specifies CASSEQSTDTQYF. Filled out from reference TRBV25-1 and TRBJ2-3, the complete variable domain reads EADIYQTPRYLVIGTGKKITLECSQTMGHDKMYWYQQDPGMELHLIHYSYGVNSTEKGDLSSESTVSRIRTEHFPLTLESARPSHTSQYLCASSEQSTDTQYFGPGTRLTVL.

This clone was seen only a few times. CDR3 sequence reads: CASSFSPSSSGKGIDTQYF. The CDR3 DNA is TGTGCCAGCAGCTTTAGCCCTTCCTCTAGCGGGAAAGGGATAGATACGCAGTATTTT. This sequence joins TRBV7-8 and TRBJ2-3, with 9 bases lining up with TRBD2. The CDR3 consists of 19 residues. The J segment lost 5 bases and the V segment lost 3 bases, leaving 18 bases of the junction unmatched. Germline CDR1 is SGHVS and CDR2 is FQNEAQ.

This rearrangement joins TRBV10-3 to TRBJ2-2; D perhaps matches TRBD1 (6 bases). Trimming cost V 3 bases and J 2 bases, with 13 bases left between them. CDR3 size: 16 residues. The germline V gene encodes CDR1 ENHRY and CDR2 SYGVKD. CDR3: CAISDHRTANTGELFF. In DNA form, the CDR3 reads TGTGCCATCAGTGACCATCGGACAGCAAACACCGGGGAGCTGTTTTTT.

This clone was counted once. The rearrangement joins TRBV12-3 or TRBV12-4 to TRBJ1-2, with 7 bases identical to TRBD1. The CDR3 spans 13 residues. Germline trimming cut 6 bases from V and 4 bases from J; bases unmatched to any gene: 5. This CDR3 is CASSPDRVYGYTF. The CDR3 nucleotides read TGTGCCAGCAGCCCCGACAGGGTCTATGGCTACACCTTC.

This clone was counted only a few times. This chain links TRBV3-1 (or the pseudogene TRBV3-2) with TRBJ1-4; D gene unclear. CDR3 length equals 14 residues. V was clipped by 1 base and J by 8 bases, with 11 bases between them. Germline-derived CDR1 and CDR2 are LGHDT and YNNKEL (reference sequence). The CDR3 sequence: CASSQASGGEKLFF. The CDR3 nucleotides are TGTGCCAGCAGCCAAGCTTCGGGAGGGGAAAAACTGTTTTTT.

The genes are TRBV3-1 (or the pseudogene TRBV3-2) and TRBJ2-3; tentatively, D is TRBD2 (6 bases). Germline loops: CDR1 LGHDT, CDR2 YNNKEL (reference sequence). V was pared by 4 bases and J by 2 bases, with 22 bases between. There are 18 residues in the CDR3. The CDR3 DNA follows: TGTGCCAGCAGCCCTTGGCCCATAGGGGACTTTATCACAGATACGCAGTATTTT. It specifies CASSPWPIGDFITDTQYF.

CDR3 DNA: TGCGCCAGCAGCCAAGATCGGTCGAGCTCTGGGGCCAACGTCCTGACTTTC. Translating gives CASSQDRSSSGANVLTF. V gene TRBV4-3 combines with J gene TRBJ2-6, with unresolved D. The V gene's germline CDR1 is LGHNA and CDR2 YSLEER. The CDR3 runs 17 residues. Trimming shortened V by 0 bases and J by 0 bases, and 9 bases separated the two germline ends.